This TCR beta chain came from a study of OX40 agonist ivuxolimab in advanced cancers. The wider study: Patients were dosed intravenously with ivuxolimab at 0.01 to 10 mg/kg every 2 weeks. Study findings and constraints: The study found among the lowest clonal expansion in partial responders at 0.1-3.0 mg/kg. In CD8+ T cells, expanded clones were on average more numerous than in CD4+. Antigen specificity was not determined for the expanded peripheral T cells.

Some clones are missing from TCRdb's copy, which holds only in-frame ones; the method was immunoSEQ multiplex PCR. The top ten hold 18% of the sample, which has tens of thousands of clones, around 79% seen once. V shed 4 bases, J shed 0 bases, and the junction held 8 bases outside the gene matches. Germline lookup yields CDR1 MDHEN and CDR2 SYDVKM. The CDR3 has 18 amino acids. This clone was counted a single time. Its target is unknown. This rearrangement joins TRBV28 to TRBJ2-6; 8 nucleotides agree with TRBD1. The sample here was CD4+ or CD8+ T cells sorted from blood, taken in a trial of the OX40 agonist ivuxolimab. The receptor comes from an adult with an advanced solid tumor such as melanoma, head and neck, liver or kidney cancer. The CDR3 nucleotides are TGTGCCAGCAGTTCGTTCAGGGGGCCCTCCTCTGGGGCCAACGTCCTGACTTTC. Its translation is CASSSFRGPSSGANVLTF.